These T cell receptor beta chains were read from a single sample in a study of regulatory T cells in long-lasting Graves disease. TCRdb itself ran the multiplex PCR reads through MiXCR, one entry per CDR3 protein. The sample records roughly 300,000 distinct CDR3 sequences, roughly a fifth being singletons. Sequenced material: peripheral blood mononuclear cells (PBMCs), taken when the disease was refractory, from a patient treated with antithyroid drugs. These receptor sequences come from a female donor with Graves disease. Both conserved end residues are part of each CDR3. The D gene is left open where the match is weak. The size entry is marked missing in some rows and otherwise reads once, few, many or a size class.

J,size,D,V,DNA,CDR3
TRBJ1-1,few,NA,TRBV20-1,TGCAGTGCGGAGAGGGGGGGGGACTACACTGAAGCTTTCTTT,CSAERGGDYTEAFF
TRBJ2-7,NA,NA,TRBV6-9,TGTGCCAGCAGTTACTCATGGACGGGAGAGGAGCAGTACTTC,CASSYSWTGEEQYF
TRBJ1-4,few,NA,TRBV18,TGTGCCAGCTCAGAGGATGGGAATGAAAAACTGTTTTTT,CASSEDGNEKLFF
TRBJ1-1,many,NA,TRBV7-2,TGTGCCAGCAGCTTCGGACGGGAAACCACTGAAGCTTTCTTT,CASSFGRETTEAFF
TRBJ1-5,NA,NA,TRBV12-3/TRBV12-4,TGTGCCAGCAGTTTAGGCCTCCCGGGCCAGCCCCAGCATTTT,CASSLGLPGQPQHF
TRBJ1-2,many,TRBD1,TRBV27,TGTGCCAGCAGTCGGACAGGGAAGGATGGCTACACCTTC,CASSRTGKDGYTF
TRBJ2-1,NA,TRBD2,TRBV20-1,TGCAGTGCTACGCGGACTAGCGGACACAATGAGCAGTTCTTC,CSATRTSGHNEQFF
TRBJ2-5,few,TRBD2,TRBV3-1,TGTGCCAGCAGCCGGGTTCTAGCGGAAGAGACCCAGTACTTC,CASSRVLAEETQYF
TRBJ2-3,NA,NA,TRBV6-2/TRBV6-3,TGTGCCAGCAGTTTTTTTTTGGCGGGGATTGAGCGGAACCCTTTCACAGATACGCAGTATTTT,CASSFFLAGIERNPFTDTQYF
TRBJ2-7,few,NA,TRBV18,TGTGCCAGCTCACCTTCTCCGGGGACTTCCTACGAGCAGTACTTC,CASSPSPGTSYEQYF
TRBJ1-5,many,NA,TRBV2,TGTGCCAGCAGTGATAGCTGGGTAAGCAATCAGCCCCAGCATTTT,CASSDSWVSNQPQHF
TRBJ2-2,NA,TRBD2,TRBV7-2,TGTGCCAGCAGCCCTCAACTAGCGGAGAACACCGGGGAGCTGTTTTTT,CASSPQLAENTGELFF
TRBJ1-1,few,TRBD1,TRBV30,TGTGCCTGGAGTGTAGGGGGGACAGGGGAAGCTTTCTTT,CAWSVGGTGEAFF
TRBJ2-7,NA,NA,TRBV6-2/TRBV6-3,TGTGCCAGCAGTTACGCTGACAGGTCGACCTACGAGCAGTACTTC,CASSYADRSTYEQYF
TRBJ2-1,NA,TRBD2,TRBV28,TGTGCCAGCAGTCCGAACACTAGCGGGAGAGATAATGAGCAGTTCTTC,CASSPNTSGRDNEQFF
TRBJ2-7,many,NA,TRBV6-1,TGTGCCAGCAAACTAGGCAACTACGAGCAGTACTTC,CASKLGNYEQYF
TRBJ1-2,NA,NA,TRBV28,TGTGCCAGCCTCAAGCGGGGGAACTATGGCTACACCTTC,CASLKRGNYGYTF
TRBJ1-3,few,NA,TRBV7-2,TGTGCCAGCAGCTTAGAGTTGGCGAACTCTGGAAACACCATATATTTT,CASSLELANSGNTIYF
TRBJ2-7,NA,TRBD2,TRBV28,TGTGCCACCCACACGGGGGGGGCAGAGCAGTACTTC,CATHTGGAEQYF
TRBJ2-4,few,TRBD2,TRBV7-2,TGTGCCAGCAGTCCGACACCGGGACTAGCGGTGGCAATAGCCAAAAACATTCAGTACTTC,CASSPTPGLAVAIAKNIQYF
TRBJ1-1,NA,NA,TRBV11-1,TGTGCCAGCAGCTTCACAGGAGGTAGGAACACTGAAGCTTTCTTT,CASSFTGGRNTEAFF
TRBJ2-1,many,NA,TRBV5-1,TGCGCCAGCAGCTCGACAGCGGGTATGTACAATGAGCAGTTCTTC,CASSSTAGMYNEQFF
TRBJ1-6,few,NA,TRBV4-3,TGCGCCAGCAGCCAAGACGGGAATTCACCCCTCCACTTT,CASSQDGNSPLHF
TRBJ1-3,many,TRBD1,TRBV28,TGTGCCAGCAGTTTATCCGGGACAGTCTCTGGAAACACCATATATTTT,CASSLSGTVSGNTIYF
TRBJ1-6,NA,NA,TRBV9,TGTGCCAGCAGCCGGACAGCCCTCTCCTATAATTCACCCCTCCACTTT,CASSRTALSYNSPLHF
TRBJ2-4,many,TRBD1,TRBV11-2,TGTGCCAGCAGCTTGGGACAGGGTTCGTACATTCAGTACTTC,CASSLGQGSYIQYF
TRBJ2-7,NA,NA,TRBV7-9,TGTGCCAGCAGCCCATACCCGACAGGGAGGTACGAGCAGTACTTC,CASSPYPTGRYEQYF
TRBJ1-2,few,TRBD1,TRBV7-2,TGTGCCAGCAGCTTCTTTCTCGGACAGGGTTATGGCTACACCTTC,CASSFFLGQGYGYTF